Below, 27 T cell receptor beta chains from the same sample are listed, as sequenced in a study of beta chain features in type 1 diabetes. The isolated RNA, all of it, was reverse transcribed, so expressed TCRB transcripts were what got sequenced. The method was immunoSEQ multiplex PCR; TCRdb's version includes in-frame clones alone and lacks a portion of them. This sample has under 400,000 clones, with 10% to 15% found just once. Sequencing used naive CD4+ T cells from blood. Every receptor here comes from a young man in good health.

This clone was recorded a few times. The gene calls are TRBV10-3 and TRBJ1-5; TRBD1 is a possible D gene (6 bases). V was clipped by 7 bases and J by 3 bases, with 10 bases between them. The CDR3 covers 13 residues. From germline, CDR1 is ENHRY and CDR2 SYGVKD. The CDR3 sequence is CAITQGHNQPQHF. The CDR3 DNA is TGTGCCATCACCCAGGGGCACAATCAGCCCCAGCATTTT.

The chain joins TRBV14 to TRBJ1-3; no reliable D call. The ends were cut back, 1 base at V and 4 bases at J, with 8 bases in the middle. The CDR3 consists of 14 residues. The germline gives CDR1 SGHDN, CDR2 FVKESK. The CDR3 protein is CASSQGTLGNTIYF. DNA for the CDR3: TGTGCCAGCAGCCAAGGAACTCTGGGAAACACCATATATTTT.

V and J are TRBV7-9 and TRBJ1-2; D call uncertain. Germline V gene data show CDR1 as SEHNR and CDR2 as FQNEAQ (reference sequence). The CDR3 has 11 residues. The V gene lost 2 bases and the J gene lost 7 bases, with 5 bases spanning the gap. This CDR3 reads CASSLPSGYTF. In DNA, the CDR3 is TGTGCCAGCAGCTTACCCTCTGGCTACACCTTC.

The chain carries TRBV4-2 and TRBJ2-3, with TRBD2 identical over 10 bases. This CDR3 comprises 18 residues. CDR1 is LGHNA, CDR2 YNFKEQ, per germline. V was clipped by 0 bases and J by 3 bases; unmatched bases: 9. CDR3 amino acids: CASSQEGLAGEGTDTQYF. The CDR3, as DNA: TGTGCCAGCAGCCAAGAAGGGCTAGCGGGAGAGGGGACAGATACGCAGTATTTT.

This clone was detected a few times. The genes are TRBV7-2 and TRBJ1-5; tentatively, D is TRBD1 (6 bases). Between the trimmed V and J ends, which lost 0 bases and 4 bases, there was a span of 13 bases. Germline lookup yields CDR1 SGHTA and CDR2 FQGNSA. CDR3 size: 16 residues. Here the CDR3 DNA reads TGTGCCAGCAGCTTAGCCCCCAGGACAGTGAATCAGCCCCAGCATTTT. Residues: CASSLAPRTVNQPQHF.

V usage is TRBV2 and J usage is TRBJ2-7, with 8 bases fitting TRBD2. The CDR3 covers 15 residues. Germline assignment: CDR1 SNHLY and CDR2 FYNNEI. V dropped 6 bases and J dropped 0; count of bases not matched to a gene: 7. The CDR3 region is CASRVAGRDSYEQYF. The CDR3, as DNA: TGTGCCAGCAGGGTAGCGGGACGGGACTCCTACGAGCAGTACTTC.

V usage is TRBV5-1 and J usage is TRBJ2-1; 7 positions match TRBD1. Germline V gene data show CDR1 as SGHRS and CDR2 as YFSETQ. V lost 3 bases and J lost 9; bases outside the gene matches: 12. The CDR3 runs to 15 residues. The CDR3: CASSSIQGPGGEQFF. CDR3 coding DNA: TGCGCCAGCAGCTCCATACAGGGGCCGGGTGGTGAGCAGTTCTTC.

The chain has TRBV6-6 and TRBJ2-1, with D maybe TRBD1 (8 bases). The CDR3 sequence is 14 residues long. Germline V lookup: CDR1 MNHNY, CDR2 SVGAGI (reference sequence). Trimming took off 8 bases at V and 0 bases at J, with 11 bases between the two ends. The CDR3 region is CASYRGGSYNEQFF. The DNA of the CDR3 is TGTGCCAGCTACAGGGGGGGCTCCTACAATGAGCAGTTCTTC.

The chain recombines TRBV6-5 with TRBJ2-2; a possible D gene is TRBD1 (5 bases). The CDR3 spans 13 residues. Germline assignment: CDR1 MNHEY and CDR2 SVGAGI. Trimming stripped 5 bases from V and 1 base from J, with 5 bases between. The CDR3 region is CASSQGNTGELFF. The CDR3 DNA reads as TGTGCCAGCAGTCAGGGGAACACCGGGGAGCTGTTTTTT.

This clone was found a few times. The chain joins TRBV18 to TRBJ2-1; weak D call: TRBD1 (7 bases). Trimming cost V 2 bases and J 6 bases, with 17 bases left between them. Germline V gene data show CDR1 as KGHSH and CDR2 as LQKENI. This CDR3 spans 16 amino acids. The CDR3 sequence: CASSPKAGGTRNEQFF. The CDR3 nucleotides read TGTGCCAGCTCACCAAAGGCAGGGGGGACTCGCAATGAGCAGTTCTTC.

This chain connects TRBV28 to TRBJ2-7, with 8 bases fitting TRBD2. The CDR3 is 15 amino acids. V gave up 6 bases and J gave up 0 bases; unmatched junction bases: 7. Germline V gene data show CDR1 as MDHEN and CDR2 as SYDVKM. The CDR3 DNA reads TGTGCCAGCAGCCCCGGGGGGGCCAGCTCCTACGAGCAGTACTTC. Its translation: CASSPGGASSYEQYF.

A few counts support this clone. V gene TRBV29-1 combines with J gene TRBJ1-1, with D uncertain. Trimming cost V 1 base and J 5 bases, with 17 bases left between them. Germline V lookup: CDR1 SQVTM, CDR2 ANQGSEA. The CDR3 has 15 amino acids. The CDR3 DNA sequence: TGCAGCGTTGAAGCCCTGTCCCTAGCGGGGACTGAAGCTTTCTTT. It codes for CSVEALSLAGTEAFF.

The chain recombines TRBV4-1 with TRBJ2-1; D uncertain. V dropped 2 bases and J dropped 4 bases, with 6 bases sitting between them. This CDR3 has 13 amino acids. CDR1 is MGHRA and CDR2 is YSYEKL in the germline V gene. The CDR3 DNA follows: TGCGCCAGCAGCCAACAACTTTACAATGAGCAGTTCTTC. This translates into CASSQQLYNEQFF.

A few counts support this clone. DNA of the CDR3: TGTGCCACCAGCAGAGACCCGGGACAGGGGAACACTGAAGCTTTCTTT. It encodes CATSRDPGQGNTEAFF. V is TRBV15 and J is TRBJ1-1; 9 nucleotides match TRBD1. Per germline, CDR1 LNHNV and CDR2 YYDKDF (reference sequence). The trim removed 0 bases at V and 1 base at J, leaving 3 bases unmatched. This CDR3 has 16 residues.

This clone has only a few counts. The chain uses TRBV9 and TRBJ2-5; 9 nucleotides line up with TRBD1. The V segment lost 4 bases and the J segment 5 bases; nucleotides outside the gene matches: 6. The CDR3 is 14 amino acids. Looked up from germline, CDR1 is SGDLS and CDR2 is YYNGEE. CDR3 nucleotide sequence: TGTGCCAGCAGCCCCGGGACAGGGTACGAGACCCAGTACTTC. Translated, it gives CASSPGTGYETQYF.

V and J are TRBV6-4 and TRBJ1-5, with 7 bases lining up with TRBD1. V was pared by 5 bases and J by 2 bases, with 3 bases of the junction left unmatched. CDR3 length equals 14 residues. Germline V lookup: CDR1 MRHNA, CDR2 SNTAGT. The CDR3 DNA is TGTGCCAGCAGTTCCGGACAGGGCAATCAGCCCCAGCATTTT. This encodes CASSSGQGNQPQHF.

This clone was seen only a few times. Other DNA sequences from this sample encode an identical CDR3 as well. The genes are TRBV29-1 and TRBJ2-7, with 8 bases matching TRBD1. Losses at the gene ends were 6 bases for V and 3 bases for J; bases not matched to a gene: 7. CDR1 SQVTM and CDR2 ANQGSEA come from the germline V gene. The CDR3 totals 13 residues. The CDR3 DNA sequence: TGCAGCGTGGAAACAGGGGGTAGCTACGAGCAGTACTTC. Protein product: CSVETGGSYEQYF.

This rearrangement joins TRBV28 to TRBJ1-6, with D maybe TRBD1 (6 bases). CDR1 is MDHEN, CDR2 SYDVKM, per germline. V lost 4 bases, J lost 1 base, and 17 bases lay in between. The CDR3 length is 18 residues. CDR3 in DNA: TGTGCCAGCAGTTCCCCGGGGGGCAGGGGTTCCTATAATTCACCCCTCCACTTT. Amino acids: CASSSPGGRGSYNSPLHF. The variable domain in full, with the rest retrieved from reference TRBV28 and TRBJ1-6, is DVKVTQSSRYLVKRTGEKVFLECVQDMDHENMFWYRQDPGLGLRLIYFSYDVKMKEKGDIPEGYSVSREKKERFSLILESASTNQTSMYLCASSSPGGRGSYNSPLHFGNGTRLTVT.

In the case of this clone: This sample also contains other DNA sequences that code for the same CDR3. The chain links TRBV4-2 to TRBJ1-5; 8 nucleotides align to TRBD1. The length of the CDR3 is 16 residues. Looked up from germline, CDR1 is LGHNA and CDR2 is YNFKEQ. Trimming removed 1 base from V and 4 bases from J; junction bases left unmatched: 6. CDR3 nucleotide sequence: TGTGCCAGCAGCCAAGGAGGACAGGGAGGTAATCAGCCCCAGCATTTT. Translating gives CASSQGGQGGNQPQHF.

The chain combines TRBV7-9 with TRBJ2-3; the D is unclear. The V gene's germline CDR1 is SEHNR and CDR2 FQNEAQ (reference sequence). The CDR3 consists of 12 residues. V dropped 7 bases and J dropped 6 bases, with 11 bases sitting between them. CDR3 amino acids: CASNPEEDTQYF. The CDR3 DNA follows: TGTGCCAGCAACCCCGAGGAGGATACGCAGTATTTT.

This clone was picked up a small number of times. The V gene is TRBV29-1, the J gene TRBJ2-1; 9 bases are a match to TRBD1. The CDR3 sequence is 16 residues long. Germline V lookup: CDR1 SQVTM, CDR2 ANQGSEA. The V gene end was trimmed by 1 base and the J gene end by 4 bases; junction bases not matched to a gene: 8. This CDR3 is CSVEGPGQGAYNEQFF. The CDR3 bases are TGCAGCGTTGAAGGGCCGGGACAGGGAGCTTACAATGAGCAGTTCTTC.

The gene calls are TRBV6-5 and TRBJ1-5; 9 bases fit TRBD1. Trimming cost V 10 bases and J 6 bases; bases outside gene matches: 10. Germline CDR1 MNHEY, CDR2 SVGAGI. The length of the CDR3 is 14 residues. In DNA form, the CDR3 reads TGTGCCACCCATTCCGGGACAGGGAGTCAGCCCCAGCATTTT. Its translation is CATHSGTGSQPQHF.

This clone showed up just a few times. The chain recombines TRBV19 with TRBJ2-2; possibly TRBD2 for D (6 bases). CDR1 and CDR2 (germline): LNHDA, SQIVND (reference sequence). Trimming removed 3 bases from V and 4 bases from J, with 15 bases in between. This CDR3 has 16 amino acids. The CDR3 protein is CASSMGGARGTGELFF. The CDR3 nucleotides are TGTGCCAGTAGTATGGGGGGAGCGAGGGGCACCGGGGAGCTGTTTTTT.

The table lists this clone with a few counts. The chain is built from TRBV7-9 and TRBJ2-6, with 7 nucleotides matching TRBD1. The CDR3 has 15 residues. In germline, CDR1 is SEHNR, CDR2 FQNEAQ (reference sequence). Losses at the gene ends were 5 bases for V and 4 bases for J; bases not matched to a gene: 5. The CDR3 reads CASSEGAAGANVLTF. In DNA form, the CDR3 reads TGTGCCAGCAGCGAGGGGGCGGCCGGGGCCAACGTCCTGACTTTC.

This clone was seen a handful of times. The CDR3 protein is CASSYLGTTYEQYF. The CDR3 coding sequence is TGTGCCAGCAGTTACCTAGGCACCACCTACGAGCAGTACTTC. This rearrangement joins TRBV6-5 to TRBJ2-7; D is ambiguous. The CDR3 spans 14 residues. The ends were cut back, 2 bases at V and 2 bases at J, with 10 bases in the middle. Germline-derived CDR1 and CDR2 are MNHEY and SVGAGI.

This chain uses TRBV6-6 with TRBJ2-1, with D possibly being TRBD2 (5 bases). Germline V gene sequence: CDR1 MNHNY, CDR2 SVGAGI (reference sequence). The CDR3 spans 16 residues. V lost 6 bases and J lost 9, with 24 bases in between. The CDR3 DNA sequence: TGTGCCAGCAGGAGTCGACGGGAAGGTTCTCAGAGTGAGCAGTTCTTC. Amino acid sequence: CASRSRREGSQSEQFF.

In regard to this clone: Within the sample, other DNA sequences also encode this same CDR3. The CDR3 sequence: CASSLGASASTDTQYF. The DNA for the CDR3 is TGCGCCAGCAGCTTGGGAGCTAGCGCGAGCACAGATACGCAGTATTTT. The chain carries TRBV5-1 and TRBJ2-3; tentative D call: TRBD2 (6 bases). V lost 0 bases, J lost 0 bases, and 11 bases lay in between. Per the germline V gene, CDR1 is SGHRS and CDR2 is YFSETQ. The CDR3 runs 16 residues.